The sequence of this T cell receptor beta chain was determined in a study of HIV-infected patients and healthy controls. Deletions cut 4 bases from V and 0 bases from J, with 2 bases between. The CDR3 runs to 12 residues. CDR1 and CDR2 from the germline V gene are SGHTA and FQGNSA. This clonotype rates as medium-sized. The repertoire came from unfractionated whole blood and reflected all unsorted peripheral T cells. Reverse transcription used approximately 500 ng RNA and constant-region primers for alpha and beta. Alpha and beta chain libraries were made separately by chain-specific third strand synthesis with multiplexing indices. A single record per CDR3 protein comes from TCRdb applying MiXCR to the 5' RACE reads. The table lists roughly 9,300 distinct CDR3 sequences, more than 9% of them singletons.

This receptor was taken from an adult with HIV infection. This rearrangement joins TRBV7-2 to TRBJ2-3; no clear D gene. The input for sequencing was blood, taken before antiretroviral therapy. CDR3 region: CASSYSTDTQYF. As DNA, the CDR3 is TGTGCCAGCAGCTACAGCACAGATACGCAGTATTTT.